The clone carrying this T cell receptor (beta chain) was counted many times. Its specificity is unknown. This beta chain is off target for a library built for alpha chains, so its abundance means little. TCRdb re-analysed the 5' RACE reads in MiXCR, keeping a single row per CDR3 protein. This table holds approximately 13,000 distinct CDR3 sequences, roughly 5.6% found once. This CDR3 has 15 amino acids. V lost 5 bases to trimming and J lost 6 bases, with 16 bases between them. Germline V lookup: CDR1 SGHVS, CDR2 FNYEAQ. The data stem from a study of spatial heterogeneity in lung cancer. Time point denoted: sample taken at primary tumor resection. Study-wide points: How many expanded intratumoral alpha and beta TCRs were present tracked the tumor mutation count, which was a count of nonsynonymous mutations.

The chain uses TRBV7-6 and TRBJ2-2, with D perhaps matching TRBD1 or TRBD2 (5 bases each). Sample: lung tumor tissue, taken at surgery. The sequence came from a male donor with early-stage non-small cell lung cancer. DNA of the CDR3: TGTGCCAGCAGCATCCGGGGCATGAGGTCCGGGGAGCTGTTTTTT. Encoded protein: CASSIRGMRSGELFF.